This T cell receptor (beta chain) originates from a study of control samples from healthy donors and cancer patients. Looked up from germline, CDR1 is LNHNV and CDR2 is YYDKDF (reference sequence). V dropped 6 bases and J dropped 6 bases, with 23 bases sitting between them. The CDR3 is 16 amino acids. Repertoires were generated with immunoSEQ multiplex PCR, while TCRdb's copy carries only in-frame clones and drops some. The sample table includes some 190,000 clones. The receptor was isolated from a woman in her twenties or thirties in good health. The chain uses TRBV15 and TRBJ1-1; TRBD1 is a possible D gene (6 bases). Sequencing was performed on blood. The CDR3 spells CATSGARGAGSAEAFF. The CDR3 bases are TGTGCCACCAGTGGCGCGCGGGGGGCCGGGAGCGCTGAAGCTTTCTTT.